This entry concerns a single TCR beta chain. The CDR3 spans 12 residues. The germline V gene has CDR1 SGHNT and CDR2 YYREEE (reference sequence). V gave up 2 bases and J gave up 6 bases, with 9 bases separating them. The protocol was immunoSEQ multiplex PCR, while the TCRdb copy is restricted to in-frame clones and leaves out a portion. The profile covers some 210,000 clones, with about 90% appearing a single time and 1.5% to 2% taken by the ten largest. The entry originates in a study of control samples from healthy donors and cancer patients. The chain is built from TRBV5-4 and TRBJ2-7; D unresolved. This TCR came from a man younger than 40 in good health. The sequencing sample was made of blood. The CDR3 region has the DNA TGTGCCAGCAGCTTAACTCTAGGCGAGCAGTACTTC. The encoded protein is CASSLTLGEQYF. Drawing the rest from reference TRBV5-4 and TRBJ2-7, the complete variable domain is ETGVTQSPTHLIKTRGQQVTLRCSSQSGHNTVSWYQQALGQGPQFIFQYYREEENGRGNFPPRFSGLQFPNYSSELNVNALELDDSALYLCASSLTLGEQYFGPGTRLTVT.